This TCR beta chain was recorded in a study of cytomegalovirus exposure and HLA in healthy donors. V gave up 4 bases and J gave up 0 bases; unmatched junction bases: 1. Looked up from germline, CDR1 is SGHDT and CDR2 is YYEEEE. The CDR3 spans 16 residues. The PCR was carried out with 60 Vbeta primers and 13 Jbeta primers. Profiling relied on immunoSEQ multiplex PCR, and the TCRdb table lists in-frame clones only, not all of them. The repertoire consists of 120,000 to 150,000 clones, with 65% to 90% occurring once and the leading ten covering 1.2%. This clone came up a few times. As yet, its antigen is unknown. Other DNA sequences in the same sample also yield this CDR3. Findings of the study overall: The number of N-insertions in an Asian-associated ancestry cluster was reportedly below the roughly 620-donor mean in a later analysis. TRBV6-2, TRBV6-3 and some other V segments were unresolvable in 87-base-pair reads.

The chain has TRBV5-6 and TRBJ2-2, with 12 bases lining up with TRBD2. The sequenced material came from PBMCs. The TCR was taken from a female donor in good health and CMV-seronegative. The DNA for the CDR3 is TGTGCCAGCAGCCTAGCGGGAGGGCCGAACACCGGGGAGCTGTTTTTT. It is translated as CASSLAGGPNTGELFF.